This is a list of T cell receptor beta chains from one sample in a study of blood T cell repertoires in COVID-19. Here immunoSEQ multiplex PCR was the method, and the copy in TCRdb shows in-frame clones only, minus some. The data contain fewer than 50,000 clones, around three quarters of them singletons. Sequenced input: peripheral blood. These receptors all come from a man aged 65-85 years with acute or convalescent COVID-19. The CDR3 runs from the conserved cysteine through the conserved F or W.

cdr3_length,j_call,v_call,cdr3_aa
15,TRBJ2-2,TRBV6-5,CASSTYRGRTGELFF
17,TRBJ1-2,TRBV19,CASSRGDSEGFYYGYTF
14,TRBJ2-1,TRBV11-2,CASKKREFGNEQFF
13,TRBJ2-5,TRBV7-8,CASRMTGQETQYF
15,TRBJ1-1,TRBV7-2,CASSLAPLGGGEAFF
14,TRBJ1-4,TRBV6-1,CASSEGTGVEKLFF
15,TRBJ2-2,TRBV24-1,CATSDRTVPTGELFF
16,TRBJ2-3,TRBV7-3,CASSPLGGGASDTQYF
16,TRBJ1-2,TRBV19,CASSIGGGGANYGYTF
16,TRBJ2-1,TRBV4-1,CASSQPREGLNNEQFF
15,TRBJ2-4,TRBV4-1,CASSQDPGGGNIQYF
13,TRBJ2-5,TRBV5-4,CASSRGAGETQYF
14,TRBJ2-7,TRBV7-2,CASSLGVGVYEQYF
15,TRBJ2-5,TRBV7-2,CASSPGRGGAETQYF
12,TRBJ2-7,TRBV6-6,CASGQDYYEQYF
14,TRBJ1-2,TRBV10-3,CAISESRTVDGYTF
12,TRBJ1-6,TRBV6-6,CAALQGNSPLHF
16,TRBJ1-5,TRBV6-2/TRBV6-3,CASSSDRGSRNQPQHF
17,TRBJ2-1,TRBV7-9,CASNLRGLAGGSNEQFF
15,TRBJ1-6,TRBV23-1,CASTPGTKENSPLHF
12,TRBJ2-5,TRBV12-3/TRBV12-4,CASSFSQETQYF
15,TRBJ1-4,TRBV5-5,CASSPAGNTDEKLFF
15,TRBJ2-5,TRBV7-6,CASSFLLADLETQYF
16,TRBJ2-1,TRBV18,CASSPLALFSYNEQFF
16,TRBJ1-1,TRBV19,CASIPGTGLLYTEAFF
15,TRBJ2-5,TRBV19,CASSIRTGHQETQYF
11,TRBJ1-1,TRBV28,CASSSGQGAFF
14,TRBJ2-7,TRBV10-1,CASKDRNGSYEQYF
13,TRBJ2-2,TRBV7-9,CASSLQGTGELFF
14,TRBJ1-4,TRBV5-4,CASSLGTANEKLFF
15,TRBJ1-5,TRBV7-2,CASSLNGLSNQPQHF